The T cell receptor beta chain described here comes from a study of molecular identifiers for immune sequencing clone quantification. The bulk TCR libraries were made with methods described before and with listed TCR primers. TCRdb fed the PCR reads into MiXCR, producing one record per CDR3 protein. This sample has 400,000 to 600,000 distinct CDR3 sequences, with around a fifth found just once. This clonotype was recorded a few times. Its target is unknown. The CDR3 runs to 17 residues. J gave up 6 bases and V 3 bases, and 8 bases lay outside the gene matches. From germline, CDR1 is LGHDT and CDR2 YNNKEL (reference sequence). Naive CD8 libraries were made from about 20,000 to 1,000,000 sorted cells, and they used 10%, 30% or 50% RNA. The study, taken as a whole, reports: Identical TCR molecules can share a barcode, and this sharing could underestimate highly expanded clone sizes.

The material sequenced was naive CD8+ T cells from blood, with Jurkat cell RNA spiked in. Subset denoted: FACS-sorted CD8+CD4-CCR7+CD45RA+ naive T cells. The V call is TRBV3-1, the J call TRBJ2-3, with 14 positions matching TRBD2. The sequence was collected from a human donor in good health. Some libraries in this study had Jurkat cell RNA spiked in. CDR3 coding DNA: TGTGCCAGCAGCCATCTGACTAGCGGGGGGGCCTTCGATACGCAGTATTTT. Translating gives CASSHLTSGGAFDTQYF.